These 14 T cell receptor beta chains were all obtained from the same sample, sequenced in a study of cytomegalovirus exposure and HLA in healthy donors. Assay: immunoSEQ multiplex PCR; the TCRdb copy retains only in-frame clones and omits some. The table has roughly 65,000 clones, roughly nine tenths seen once. The sequencing input was PBMCs. The receptor source for this set is a man aged 18 to 29 in good health and CMV-seronegative.

The J gene is TRBJ2-2, the V gene TRBV7-2; D not resolved. CDR3 length: 17 amino acids. Trimming pared 1 base from V and 3 bases from J, leaving 15 bases between. CDR1 and CDR2 from the germline V gene are SGHTA and FQGNSA. The CDR3 nucleotides are TGTGCCAGCAGCTTAGTTGTAGTGACACCTTACACCGGGGAGCTGTTTTTT. Protein: CASSLVVVTPYTGELFF.

This sequence joins TRBV27 and TRBJ1-5; 9 nucleotides match TRBD1. Germline loops: CDR1 MNHEY, CDR2 SMNVEV (reference sequence). The CDR3 has 15 residues. With V trimmed by 5 bases and J by 5 bases, 7 bases remained unmatched. The CDR3 nucleotides are TGTGCCAGCAGTCTAGGACAGGGGCGGTATCAGCCCCAGCATTTT. It yields the protein CASSLGQGRYQPQHF.

CDR3 in amino acids: CASSSATGRNGYTF. CDR3 nucleotides: TGTGCCAGCAGCTCGGCGACAGGGAGAAATGGCTACACCTTC. V is TRBV5-6 and J is TRBJ1-2, with 7 nucleotides matching TRBD1. The V segment lost 3 bases and the J segment 6 bases; nucleotides outside the gene matches: 8. Germline V gene sequence: CDR1 SGHDT, CDR2 YYEEEE. The CDR3 is 14 amino acids.

The chain uses TRBV7-2 and TRBJ1-2, with a possible D match to TRBD1 (5 bases). V was clipped by 1 base and J by 4 bases, with 19 bases between them. CDR1 is SGHTA, CDR2 FQGNSA, per germline. This CDR3 comprises 17 residues. CDR3 nucleotide sequence: TGTGCCAGCAGCTTAGGTCTTCCCGCCTACCAGGGCTATGGCTACACCTTC. It yields the protein CASSLGLPAYQGYGYTF. The full variable domain, with the rest looked up from reference TRBV7-2 and TRBJ1-2, is GAGVSQSPSNKVTEKGKDVELRCDPISGHTALYWYRQSLGQGLEFLIYFQGNSAPDKSGLPSDRFSAERTGGSVSTLTIQRTQQEDSAVYLCASSLGLPAYQGYGYTFGSGTRLTVV.

The V gene is TRBV7-3, the J gene TRBJ2-3; D is unclear. This CDR3 spans 16 amino acids. The germline V and J ends were trimmed by 2 bases and 4 bases, with 16 bases remaining between them. Germline assignment: CDR1 SGHTA and CDR2 FQGTGA. The CDR3 DNA follows: TGTGCCAGCAGCTTATTCCCTAATAGTATATCAGATACGCAGTATTTT. Translation gives CASSLFPNSISDTQYF.

The genes are TRBV4-3 and TRBJ2-1, with 14 positions matching TRBD2. Germline V CDR1 and CDR2: LGHNA, YSLEER. The CDR3 consists of 17 residues. With 0 bases clipped from V and 5 bases from J, the junction kept 3 bases outside the gene matches. The CDR3 reads CASSQDRGLAGDNEQFF. The CDR3 DNA is TGCGCCAGCAGCCAAGATCGGGGACTAGCGGGAGACAATGAGCAGTTCTTC.

This chain links TRBV18 with TRBJ2-6; TRBD1 aligns across 10 bases. V shed 3 bases, J shed 0 bases, and the junction held 5 bases outside the gene matches. The CDR3 consists of 18 residues. Germline loops: CDR1 KGHSH, CDR2 LQKENI. The CDR3 sequence: CASSPLDRGLSGANVLTF. CDR3 DNA: TGTGCCAGCTCACCGCTAGACAGGGGGCTCTCTGGGGCCAACGTCCTGACTTTC.

The gene calls are TRBV7-2 and TRBJ1-2, with TRBD1 matching 7 bases. CDR1 is SGHTA and CDR2 is FQGNSA in the germline V gene. V shed 1 base, J shed 5 bases, and the junction held 4 bases outside the gene matches. The CDR3 totals 14 residues. The CDR3 is CASSLGTGEYGYTF. In DNA form, the CDR3 reads TGTGCCAGCAGCTTAGGAACAGGGGAATATGGCTACACCTTC.

In nucleotides, the CDR3 is TGTGCCAGCAGATTAACAGGGTTTGAAGCTTTCTTT. This sequence encodes CASRLTGFEAFF. The J gene is TRBJ1-1, the V gene TRBV25-1; tentative D call: TRBD1 (6 bases). V gave up 6 bases and J gave up 7 bases, with 12 bases separating them. This CDR3 comprises 12 residues. Germline V gene sequence: CDR1 MGHDK, CDR2 SYGVNS.

The gene calls are TRBV7-3 and TRBJ2-7; 10 nucleotides align to TRBD2. This CDR3 has 15 residues. V shed 6 bases and J 3 bases; nucleotides not matched to a gene: 8. Per the germline V gene, CDR1 is SGHTA and CDR2 is FQGTGA. The CDR3, as DNA: TGTGCCAGCAGTTCCAAACTAGCGGGGCGCTACGAGCAGTACTTC. Protein product: CASSSKLAGRYEQYF.

This rearrangement joins TRBV28 to TRBJ2-5; a weak D match, TRBD1 (5 bases). The CDR3 loop spans 15 amino acids. V was pared by 3 bases and J by 0 bases, with 11 bases between. CDR1 MDHEN and CDR2 SYDVKM come from the germline V gene. This chain's CDR3 is CASSLQGQYQETQYF. The CDR3 DNA is TGTGCCAGCAGTTTGCAGGGTCAGTACCAAGAGACCCAGTACTTC.

The V gene is TRBV20-1, the J gene TRBJ2-7; TRBD1 matches at 8 bases. Germline CDR1 is DFQATT and CDR2 is SNEGSKA (reference sequence). V lost 6 bases to trimming and J lost 7 bases; unmatched junction nucleotides: 2. This CDR3 contains 10 residues. Here the CDR3 reads CSARDREQYF. The CDR3 DNA is TGCAGTGCGCGGGACAGGGAGCAGTACTTC.

V gene TRBV19 combines with J gene TRBJ1-1; D uncertain. The germline V gene encodes CDR1 LNHDA and CDR2 SQIVND (reference sequence). The CDR3 contains 16 residues. Trimming left V 3 bases short and J 1 base short, with 15 bases between. As DNA, the CDR3 is TGTGCCAGTAGTATGGCCTCGATGTTCTGGAACACTGAAGCTTTCTTT. Encoded protein: CASSMASMFWNTEAFF.

The chain couples TRBV9 to TRBJ2-7; TRBD2 matches at 9 bases. V dropped 7 bases and J dropped 3; count of bases not matched to a gene: 11. The CDR3 is 15 amino acids. Germline CDR1 is SGDLS and CDR2 is YYNGEE. The CDR3 spells CASGLGGLADYEQYF. The DNA of the CDR3 is TGTGCCAGCGGCCTAGGGGGACTAGCAGACTACGAGCAGTACTTC.